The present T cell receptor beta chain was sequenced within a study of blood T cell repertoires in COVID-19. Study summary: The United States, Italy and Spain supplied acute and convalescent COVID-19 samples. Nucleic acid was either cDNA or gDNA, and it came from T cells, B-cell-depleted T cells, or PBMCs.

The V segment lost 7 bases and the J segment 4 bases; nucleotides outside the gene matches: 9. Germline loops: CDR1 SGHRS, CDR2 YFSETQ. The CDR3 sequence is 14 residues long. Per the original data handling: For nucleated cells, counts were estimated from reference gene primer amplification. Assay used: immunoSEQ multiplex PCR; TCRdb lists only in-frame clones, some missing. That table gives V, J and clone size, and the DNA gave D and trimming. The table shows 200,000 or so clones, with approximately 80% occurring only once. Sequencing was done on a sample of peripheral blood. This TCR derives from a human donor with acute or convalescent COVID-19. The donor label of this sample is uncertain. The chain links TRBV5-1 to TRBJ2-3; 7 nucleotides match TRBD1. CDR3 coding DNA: TGCGCCAGCCTTAGGCAAGGGGGCGCAGATACGCAGTATTTT. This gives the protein CASLRQGGADTQYF.